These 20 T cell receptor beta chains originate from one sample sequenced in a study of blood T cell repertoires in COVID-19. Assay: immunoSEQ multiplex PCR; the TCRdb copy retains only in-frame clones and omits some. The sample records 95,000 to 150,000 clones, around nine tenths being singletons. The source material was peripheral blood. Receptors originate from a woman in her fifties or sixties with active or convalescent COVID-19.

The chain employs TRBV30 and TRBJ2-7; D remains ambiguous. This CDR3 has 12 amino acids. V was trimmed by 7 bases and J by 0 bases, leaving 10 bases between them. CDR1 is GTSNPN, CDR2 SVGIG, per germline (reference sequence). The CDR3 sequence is CASEVSSYEQYF. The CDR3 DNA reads TGTGCCTCCGAGGTCAGCTCCTACGAGCAGTACTTC.

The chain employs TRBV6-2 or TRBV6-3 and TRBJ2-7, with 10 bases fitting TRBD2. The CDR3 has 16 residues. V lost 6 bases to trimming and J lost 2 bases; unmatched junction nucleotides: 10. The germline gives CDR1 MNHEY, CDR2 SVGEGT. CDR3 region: CASSHHGLAAAYEQYF. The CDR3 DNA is TGTGCCAGCAGCCACCATGGACTAGCGGCCGCCTACGAGCAGTACTTC.

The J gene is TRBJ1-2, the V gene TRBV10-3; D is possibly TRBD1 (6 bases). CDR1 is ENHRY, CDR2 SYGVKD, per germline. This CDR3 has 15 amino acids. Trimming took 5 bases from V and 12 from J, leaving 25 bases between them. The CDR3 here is CAISRSETGPGSDTF. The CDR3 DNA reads TGTGCCATCAGTCGGTCCGAGACAGGCCCCGGATCTGACACCTTC.

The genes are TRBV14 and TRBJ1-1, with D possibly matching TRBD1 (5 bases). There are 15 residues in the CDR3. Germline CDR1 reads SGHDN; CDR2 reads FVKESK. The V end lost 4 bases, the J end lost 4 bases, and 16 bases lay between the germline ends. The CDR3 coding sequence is TGTGCCAGCAGCCTAGGGTATACAGGCGGCACTGAAGCTTTCTTT. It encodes CASSLGYTGGTEAFF. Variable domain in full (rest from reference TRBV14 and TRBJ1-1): EAGVTQFPSHSVIEKGQTVTLRCDPISGHDNLYWYRRVMGKEIKFLLHFVKESKQDESGMPNNRFLAERTGGTYSTLKVQPAELEDSGVYFCASSLGYTGGTEAFFGQGTRLTVV.

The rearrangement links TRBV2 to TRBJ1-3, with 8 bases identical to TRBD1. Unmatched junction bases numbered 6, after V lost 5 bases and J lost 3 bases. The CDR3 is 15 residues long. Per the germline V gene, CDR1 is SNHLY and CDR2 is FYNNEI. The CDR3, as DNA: TGTGCCAGCAGTCGAGGAACAGGGGGTGGAAACACCATATATTTT. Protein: CASSRGTGGGNTIYF. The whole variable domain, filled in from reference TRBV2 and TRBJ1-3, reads EPEVTQTPSHQVTQMGQEVILRCVPISNHLYFYWYRQILGQKVEFLVSFYNNEISEKSEIFDDQFSVERPDGSNFTLKIRSTKLEDSAMYFCASSRGTGGGNTIYFGEGSWLTVV.

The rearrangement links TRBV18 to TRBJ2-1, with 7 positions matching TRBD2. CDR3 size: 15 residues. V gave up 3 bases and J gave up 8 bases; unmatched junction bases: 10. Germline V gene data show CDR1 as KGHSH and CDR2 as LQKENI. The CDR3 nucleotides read TGTGCCAGCTCACCTAGCGGGCCCAGCCCCTATGAGCAGTTCTTC. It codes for CASSPSGPSPYEQFF.

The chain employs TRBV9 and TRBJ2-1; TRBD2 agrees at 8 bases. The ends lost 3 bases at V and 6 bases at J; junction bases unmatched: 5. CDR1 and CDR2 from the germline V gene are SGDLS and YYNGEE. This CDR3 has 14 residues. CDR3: CASSAGLALNEQFF. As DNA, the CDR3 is TGTGCCAGCAGCGCCGGACTAGCTCTCAATGAGCAGTTCTTC.

The DNA for the CDR3 is TGTGCCAGCACCCTCCTAGCGGGAGGTTTAGTCACCGGGGAGCTGTTTTTT. Its translation: CASTLLAGGLVTGELFF. The genes are TRBV2 and TRBJ2-2; 11 nucleotides line up with TRBD2. The V gene end was trimmed by 7 bases and the J gene end by 4 bases; junction bases not matched to a gene: 11. The germline CDR1 and CDR2 sequences are SNHLY and FYNNEI. The CDR3 covers 17 residues. Supplemented by reference TRBV2 and TRBJ2-2, the full variable domain reads EPEVTQTPSHQVTQMGQEVILRCVPISNHLYFYWYRQILGQKVEFLVSFYNNEISEKSEIFDDQFSVERPDGSNFTLKIRSTKLEDSAMYFCASTLLAGGLVTGELFFGEGSRLTVL.

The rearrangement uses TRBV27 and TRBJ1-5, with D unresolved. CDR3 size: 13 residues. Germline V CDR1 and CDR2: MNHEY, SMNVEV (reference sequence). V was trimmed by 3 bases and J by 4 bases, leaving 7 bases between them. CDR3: CASSLSGNQPQHF. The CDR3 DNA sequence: TGTGCCAGCAGTTTGTCGGGGAATCAGCCCCAGCATTTT.

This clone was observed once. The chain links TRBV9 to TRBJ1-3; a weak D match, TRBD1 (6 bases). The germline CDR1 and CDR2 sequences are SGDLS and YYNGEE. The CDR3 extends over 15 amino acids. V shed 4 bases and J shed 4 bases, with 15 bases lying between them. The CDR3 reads CASSPSEGQGNTIYF. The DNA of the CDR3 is TGTGCCAGCAGCCCCTCAGAGGGACAAGGAAACACCATATATTTT.

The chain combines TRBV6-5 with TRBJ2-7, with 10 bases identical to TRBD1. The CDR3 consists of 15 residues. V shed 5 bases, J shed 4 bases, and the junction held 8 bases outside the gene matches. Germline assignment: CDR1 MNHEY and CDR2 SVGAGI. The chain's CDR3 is CASSTTGQGTYEQYF. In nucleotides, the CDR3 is TGTGCCAGCAGTACAACGGGACAGGGGACTTACGAGCAGTACTTC.

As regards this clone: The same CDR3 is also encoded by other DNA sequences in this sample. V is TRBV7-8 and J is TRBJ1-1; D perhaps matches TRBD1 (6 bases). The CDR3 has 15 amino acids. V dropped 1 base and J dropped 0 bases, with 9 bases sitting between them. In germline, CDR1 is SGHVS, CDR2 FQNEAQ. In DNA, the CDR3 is TGTGCCAGCAGCTTAGATAGGGGGTTGAACACTGAAGCTTTCTTT. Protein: CASSLDRGLNTEAFF.

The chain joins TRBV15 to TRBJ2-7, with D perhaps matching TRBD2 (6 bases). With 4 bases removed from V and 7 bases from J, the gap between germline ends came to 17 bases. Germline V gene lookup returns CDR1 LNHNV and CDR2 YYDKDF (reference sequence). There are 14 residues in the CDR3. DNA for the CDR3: TGTGCCACCAGCACCTTAGCCTCCGGGGGAGAGCAGTACTTC. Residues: CATSTLASGGEQYF.

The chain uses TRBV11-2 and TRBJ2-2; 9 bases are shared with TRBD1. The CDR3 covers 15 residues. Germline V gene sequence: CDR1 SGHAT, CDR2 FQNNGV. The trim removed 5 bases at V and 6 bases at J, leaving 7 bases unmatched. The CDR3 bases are TGTGCCAGCAGCAGAATACAGGGGGCGCCCGGGGAGCTGTTTTTT. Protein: CASSRIQGAPGELFF.

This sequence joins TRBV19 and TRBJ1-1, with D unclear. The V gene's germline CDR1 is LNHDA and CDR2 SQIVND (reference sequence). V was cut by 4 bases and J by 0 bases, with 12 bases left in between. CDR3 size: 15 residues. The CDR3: CASSTEWRLNTEAFF. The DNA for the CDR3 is TGTGCCAGTAGTACCGAGTGGAGACTGAACACTGAAGCTTTCTTT.

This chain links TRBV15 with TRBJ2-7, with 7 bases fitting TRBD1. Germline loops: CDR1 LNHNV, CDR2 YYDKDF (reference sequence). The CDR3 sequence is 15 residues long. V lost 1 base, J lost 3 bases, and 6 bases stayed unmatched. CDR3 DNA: TGTGCCACCAGCAGAGCGGGGACAGATAACTACGAGCAGTACTTC. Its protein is CATSRAGTDNYEQYF. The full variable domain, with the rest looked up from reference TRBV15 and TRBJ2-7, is DAMVIQNPRYQVTQFGKPVTLSCSQTLNHNVMYWYQQKSSQAPKLLFHYYDKDFNNEADTPDNFQSRRPNTSFCFLDIRSPGLGDTAMYLCATSRAGTDNYEQYFGPGTRLTVT.

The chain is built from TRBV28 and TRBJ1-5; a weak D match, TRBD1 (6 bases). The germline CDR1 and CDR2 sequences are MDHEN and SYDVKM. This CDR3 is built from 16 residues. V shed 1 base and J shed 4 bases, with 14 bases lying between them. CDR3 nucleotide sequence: TGTGCCAGCAGTTTATCGCCTTGGACAGAGAATCAGCCCCAGCATTTT. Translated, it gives CASSLSPWTENQPQHF.

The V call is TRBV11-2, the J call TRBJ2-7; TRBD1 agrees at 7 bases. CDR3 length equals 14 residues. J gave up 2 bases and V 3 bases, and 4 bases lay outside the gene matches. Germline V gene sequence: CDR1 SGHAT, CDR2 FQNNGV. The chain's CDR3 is CASSFTQGAYEQYF. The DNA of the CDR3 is TGTGCCAGCAGCTTCACTCAGGGGGCCTACGAGCAGTACTTC.

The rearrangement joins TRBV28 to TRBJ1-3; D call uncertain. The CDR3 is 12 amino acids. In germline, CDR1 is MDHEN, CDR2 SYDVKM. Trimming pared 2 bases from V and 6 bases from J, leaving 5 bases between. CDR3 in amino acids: CASSLGVNTIYF. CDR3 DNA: TGTGCCAGCAGTTTAGGAGTAAACACCATATATTTT.

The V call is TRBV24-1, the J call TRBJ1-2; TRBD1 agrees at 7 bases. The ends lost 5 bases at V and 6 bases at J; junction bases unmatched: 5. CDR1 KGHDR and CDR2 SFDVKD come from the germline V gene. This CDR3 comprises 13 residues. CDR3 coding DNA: TGTGCCACCAGTGTAGGACAGGACGATGGCTACACCTTC. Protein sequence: CATSVGQDDGYTF.